These T cell receptor beta chains were read from a single sample in a study of blood T cell repertoires in COVID-19. The method was immunoSEQ multiplex PCR; TCRdb's version includes in-frame clones alone and lacks a portion of them. Of 150,000 to 200,000 clones in the sample, around 82% were seen once. Sequencing input: PBMCs or T cells enriched from blood (not recorded which). These receptors originate from a woman between 45 and 60 years old with acute COVID-19. Both conserved end residues are part of each CDR3. A D gene is named only where the DNA matches it firmly. Not every row has a clone size; where given, it reads once, few, many or a size class.

>.|TRBJ2-3|.|TRBV7-9
TGTGCCAGCAGCTTAAGGAGGCCCGGCGTTCCCACAGATACGCAGTATTTT
CASSLRRPGVPTDTQYF
>.|TRBJ2-5|.|TRBV7-9
TGTGCCAGCAGCTTAGCTAACAGCCAAGAGACCCAGTACTTC
CASSLANSQETQYF
>.|TRBJ2-1|.|TRBV5-4
TGTGCCAGCAGCTTGGGAGGGAACTTATACAATGAGCAGTTCTTC
CASSLGGNLYNEQFF
>.|TRBJ1-4|TRBD1|TRBV7-9
TGTGCCAGCAGCTTAAGGACAGGGGAGAATGAAAAACTGTTTTTT
CASSLRTGENEKLFF
>.|TRBJ2-3|TRBD2|TRBV5-1
TGCGCCAGCAGCTTGTTCGGTGGGGGAGGGAGCACAGATACGCAGTATTTT
CASSLFGGGGSTDTQYF
>.|TRBJ1-4|.|TRBV27
TGTGCCAGCAGTCGACAGCTCGGTAATGAAAAACTGTTTTTT
CASSRQLGNEKLFF
>once|TRBJ1-3|TRBD1|TRBV7-9
TGTGCCAGCAGCTTAGACGACAGGGCGACTGGAAACACCATATATTTT
CASSLDDRATGNTIYF
>.|TRBJ1-2|TRBD1|TRBV19
TGTGCCAGTAGTGTCTTAGGACAGGGAGGCTATGGCTACACCTTC
CASSVLGQGGYGYTF
>.|TRBJ2-2|TRBD2|TRBV30
TGTGCCTGGAACGGGGGGGACACCGGGGAGCTGTTTTTT
CAWNGGDTGELFF
>.|TRBJ1-5|TRBD1|TRBV5-6
TGTGCCAGCAGCTTGGGGGACAGACCCAATCAGCCCCAGCATTTT
CASSLGDRPNQPQHF
>.|TRBJ1-1|.|TRBV28
TGTGCCAGCAGTAGTTATACAGGGAACACTGAAGCTTTCTTT
CASSSYTGNTEAFF
>once|TRBJ1-6|.|TRBV7-2
TGTGCCAGCAGCCCAACCCCGGTTGTTAATTCACCCCTCCACTTT
CASSPTPVVNSPLHF
>.|TRBJ1-4|TRBD1|TRBV4-3
TGCGCCAGCAGCCATTCAACAGGGGCTGAAAAACTGTTTTTT
CASSHSTGAEKLFF
>.|TRBJ2-2|.|TRBV6-4
TGTGCCAGCAGTGACTCGGCCACCGGGGAGCTGTTTTTT
CASSDSATGELFF
>.|TRBJ1-1|TRBD1|TRBV3-1/TRBV3-2
TGTGCCAGCAGCCAAGCAACAGGGGGCGCGGGCACTGAAGCTTTCTTT
CASSQATGGAGTEAFF
>.|TRBJ1-2|TRBD1|TRBV6-5
TGTGCCAGCAGTTACGGGACAGGGATGACCTATGGCTACACCTTC
CASSYGTGMTYGYTF
>.|TRBJ2-5|TRBD2|TRBV6-1
TGTGCCAGCAGTGAACTTTTAGCGGGGGGTGTGGAGACCCAGTACTTC
CASSELLAGGVETQYF
>.|TRBJ1-2|TRBD1|TRBV4-3
TGCGCCAGCAGCCCCAGGGGGGCTACTAACTATGGCTACACCTTC
CASSPRGATNYGYTF
>.|TRBJ1-2|.|TRBV6-5
TGTGCCAGCAGCCCCGCGGGTTCTAACTATGGCTACACCTTC
CASSPAGSNYGYTF
>.|TRBJ2-1|TRBD2|TRBV3-1/TRBV3-2
TGTGCCAGCAGCCAGCTAGCGGGGGGATCCTACAATGAGCAGTTCTTC
CASSQLAGGSYNEQFF
>.|TRBJ2-1|TRBD2|TRBV9
TGTGCCAGCAGCGTAGCTCTTCTAGCGGGAAACAATGAGCAGTTCTTC
CASSVALLAGNNEQFF
>.|TRBJ2-1|.|TRBV10-3
TGTGCCATCAGTCCGTACGAGGAGGGGGCAGGCAATGAGCAGTTCTTC
CAISPYEEGAGNEQFF
>.|TRBJ1-1|.|TRBV5-1
TGCGCCAGCAGCCCCTCGGGAGCCAGGAGCACTGAAGCTTTCTTT
CASSPSGARSTEAFF
>.|TRBJ2-1|TRBD2|TRBV9
TGTGCCAGCAGCGTAGCGACTAGCGGGGGGTACAATGAGCAGTTCTTC
CASSVATSGGYNEQFF
>.|TRBJ1-5|.|TRBV28
TGTGCCAGCAGTTCTCGGGGGCCCCAGCATTTT
CASSSRGPQHF
>.|TRBJ1-1|TRBD1|TRBV27
TGTGCCAGCAGTCTAGGAAGACAGGGGCGAACTGAAGCTTTCTTT
CASSLGRQGRTEAFF
>.|TRBJ1-2|.|TRBV3-1/TRBV3-2
TGTGCCAGCAGCCAAGAGGGAGGCGGCTACACCTTC
CASSQEGGGYTF
>.|TRBJ1-1|.|TRBV10-3
TGTGCCATCAGGGACTCAAGCCGACAACAATCTGAAGCTTTCTTT
CAIRDSSRQQSEAFF
>.|TRBJ1-2|TRBD1|TRBV27
TGTGCCAGCAGCCCAAGGGGACAGGCGGGGTATGGCTACACCTTC
CASSPRGQAGYGYTF
>.|TRBJ2-1|.|TRBV6-4
TGTGCCAGCAGCCTAGGACTAAGCTCCTACAATGAGCAGTTCTTC
CASSLGLSSYNEQFF
>.|TRBJ1-4|TRBD1|TRBV7-9
TGTGCCAGCAGCTTAGGGGACAGGGATAATGAAAAACTGTTTTTT
CASSLGDRDNEKLFF
>.|TRBJ1-6|.|TRBV20-1
TGCAGTGCTAGTAGGGACTCCCTAAGCTCCTATAATTCACCCCTCCACTTT
CSASRDSLSSYNSPLHF
>.|TRBJ2-1|.|TRBV18
TGTGCCAGCTCACCAGGAAGGGCAATGGAGTGGGGCAACAATGAGCAGTTCTTC
CASSPGRAMEWGNNEQFF
>many|TRBJ2-3|.|TRBV12-3/TRBV12-4
TGTGCCAGCAGACGGAGCACAGATACGCAGTATTTT
CASRRSTDTQYF
>.|TRBJ1-5|TRBD1|TRBV27
TGTGCCAGCATCCCAGGGGGCGGGTATAGCAATCAGCTCCAGCATTTT
CASIPGGGYSNQLQHF
>.|TRBJ1-1|.|TRBV7-2
TGTGCCAGTTCTAGGACAGATAACACTGAAGCTTTCTTT
CASSRTDNTEAFF
>.|TRBJ1-5|.|TRBV19
TGTGCCAGTAGTATTCGACAGGATAGCAATCAGCCCCAGCATTTT
CASSIRQDSNQPQHF
>.|TRBJ2-1|TRBD2|TRBV28
TGTGCCAGCAGGAGCGGGGGCTTTAATGAGCAGTTCTTC
CASRSGGFNEQFF
>.|TRBJ1-4|.|TRBV6-6
TGTGCCAGCAGGTCTCACGCGCAGGATGAAAAACTGTTTTTT
CASRSHAQDEKLFF
>few|TRBJ1-4|.|TRBV5-8
TGTGCCAGCAGCTTGAGAGGGTACGGACTGTTTTTT
CASSLRGYGLFF
>.|TRBJ1-2|.|TRBV6-1
TGTGCCAGCAGTGAGGGCCAGAACTATGGCTACACCTTC
CASSEGQNYGYTF
>.|TRBJ2-5|.|TRBV27
TGTGCCAGCAGTTTACTTCGTCAAGAGACCCAGTACTTC
CASSLLRQETQYF
>once|TRBJ2-3|TRBD2|TRBV24-1
TGTGCCACCAGTGATTTATCGACTAGCGGGGGGGGAGATACGCAGTATTTT
CATSDLSTSGGGDTQYF
>once|TRBJ2-5|.|TRBV7-8
TGTGCCAGCAGCACCGGGATTAAAGAGACCCAGTACTTC
CASSTGIKETQYF
>few|TRBJ1-2|.|TRBV3-1/TRBV3-2
TGTGCCAGCAGCCAATTGGGCGCTGGCTACACCTTC
CASSQLGAGYTF
>.|TRBJ2-1|.|TRBV5-4
TGTGCCAGCAGCTCGTACACCAAAAATGAGCAGTTCTTC
CASSSYTKNEQFF
>.|TRBJ1-1|TRBD1|TRBV3-1/TRBV3-2
TGTGCCAGCAGCCCCACAGGGGCGAGAGAAGCTTTCTTT
CASSPTGAREAFF
>.|TRBJ2-4|.|TRBV5-6
TGTGCCAGCAGCTGGGACTCACCGAGGGGGCGCGGGAACATTCAGTACTTC
CASSWDSPRGRGNIQYF
>.|TRBJ1-2|.|TRBV27
TGTGCCAGCAGTTCCCCCGGTTTTGGCTACACCTTC
CASSSPGFGYTF
>few|TRBJ1-6|TRBD1|TRBV10-3
TGTGCCATCAGTCTCCTCGGACAGGTTGAGTTCTCGGCCCTCCACTTT
CAISLLGQVEFSALHF
>.|TRBJ1-2|.|TRBV6-2/TRBV6-3
TGTGCCAGCAGTCCCGCAGGGCTTGCCTACACCTTC
CASSPAGLAYTF
>.|TRBJ1-2|.|TRBV29-1
TGCAGCGTTGAAGGCGGGGGCAGGGGAGGTGGCTACACCTTC
CSVEGGGRGGGYTF
>few|TRBJ1-2|.|TRBV7-2
TGTGCCAGCAGCTTGGACTCTTGGGGCTACACCTTC
CASSLDSWGYTF
>once|TRBJ2-2|.|TRBV5-1
TGCGCCAGCAGCTCCCTCCAGGGGAGCACCGGGGAGCTGTTTTTT
CASSSLQGSTGELFF
>.|TRBJ2-1|.|TRBV19
TGTGCCAGTTCGGGACTCTATCTCAATGAGCAGTTCTTC
CASSGLYLNEQFF